This T cell receptor beta chain was sequenced in a study of blood T cell repertoires in COVID-19. Libraries were prepared by immunoSEQ multiplex PCR; TCRdb keeps only in-frame clonotypes and omits some of them. The sample has roughly 230,000 clones; approximately 80% are singletons. This clonotype was obtained from a woman in her forties or fifties with acute or convalescent COVID-19. Material: peripheral blood.

The CDR3 DNA reads TGCGCCAGCAGCTGGCGGGGACTGGGGGATGAGCAGTTCTTC. It specifies CASSWRGLGDEQFF. J is TRBJ2-1 and V is TRBV5-1, with D possibly being TRBD2 (6 bases). The CDR3 has 14 amino acids. CDR1 SGHRS and CDR2 YFSETQ come from the germline V gene. Trimming took off 3 bases at V and 8 bases at J, with 15 bases between the two ends.